Each of the 2 T cell receptor beta chains below was sequenced from the same sample in a study of blood T cell repertoires in COVID-19. Profiling relied on immunoSEQ multiplex PCR, and the TCRdb table lists in-frame clones only, not all of them. The sample comprises around 47,000 clones, under 90% of which are singletons, and approximately 8.1% rests with the top ten. The specimen was peripheral blood. These receptors came from an elderly man with active or convalescent COVID-19.

The V call is TRBV5-5, the J call TRBJ1-4, with D uncertain. CDR3 length equals 15 residues. The germline V gene has CDR1 SGHKS and CDR2 YYEKEE (reference sequence). Trimming cost V 2 bases and J 2 bases, with 10 bases left between them. CDR3 DNA: TGTGCCAGCAGCTTAATTGGGGAGACTAATGAAAAACTGTTTTTT. Translated: CASSLIGETNEKLFF.

The chain is built from TRBV5-1 and TRBJ1-1, with D hard to call. V was clipped by 0 bases and J by 3 bases, with 6 bases between them. Per germline, CDR1 SGHRS and CDR2 YFSETQ. The CDR3 covers 13 residues. The DNA of the CDR3 is TGCGCCAGCAGCTTGGACCGGGACACTGAAGCTTTCTTT. Its translation: CASSLDRDTEAFF.